A single sample gave rise to the 26 T cell receptor beta chains below, sequenced in a study of CD8 T cells in Susac syndrome. cDNA came from around 0.5 to 1 ug RNA primed by random hexamers. TCRdb recomputed calls from the immunoSEQ multiplex PCR reads with MiXCR, one row per CDR3 protein. The data contain 80,000 or so distinct CDR3 sequences, about 93% of them singletons. Material for sequencing was CD8+ T cells from PBMCs. These receptors were collected from a human donor in good health.

The rearrangement links TRBV20-1 to TRBJ2-1, with 9 bases aligning to TRBD1. Germline-derived CDR1 and CDR2 are DFQATT and SNEGSKA (reference sequence). CDR3 size: 15 residues. Germline trimming cut 0 bases from V and 3 bases from J; bases unmatched to any gene: 3. CDR3 residues: CSAREPGQGYNEQFF. CDR3 in DNA: TGCAGTGCTAGAGAACCGGGACAGGGCTACAATGAGCAGTTCTTC.

This clonotype was seen only once. The chain recombines TRBV11-2 with TRBJ2-1, with 12 bases fitting TRBD1. The V segment lost 5 bases and the J segment 8 bases; nucleotides outside the gene matches: 7. This CDR3 has 15 amino acids. Germline lookup yields CDR1 SGHAT and CDR2 FQNNGV. In nucleotides, the CDR3 is TGTGCCAGCAGCCCGGGACAGGGGGCTCCCGATGAGCAGTTCTTC. Translation: CASSPGQGAPDEQFF.

V gene TRBV20-1 combines with J gene TRBJ2-7, with 7 bases identical to TRBD2. The CDR3 spans 15 residues. CDR1 is DFQATT and CDR2 is SNEGSKA in the germline V gene (reference sequence). V trimming: 1 base; J trimming: 0 bases; junction bases outside the gene matches: 6. Here the CDR3 reads CSARGPLAVSYEQYV. DNA of the CDR3: TGCAGTGCTAGAGGTCCCCTAGCGGTCTCCTACGAGCAGTACGTC.

This chain links TRBV28 with TRBJ2-7; D is ambiguous. V lost 5 bases and J lost 4, with 12 bases in between. The length of the CDR3 is 13 residues. The germline V gene has CDR1 MDHEN and CDR2 SYDVKM. The CDR3 coding sequence is TGTGCCAGCAGTGCTAAAACCGGATACGAGCAGTACGTC. Translating gives CASSAKTGYEQYV.

The chain couples TRBV11-2 to TRBJ1-1; 7 bases are a match to TRBD1. The CDR3 covers 16 residues. Germline-derived CDR1 and CDR2 are SGHAT and FQNNGV. The V segment lost 3 bases and the J segment 3 bases; nucleotides outside the gene matches: 10. The CDR3 region is CASSFPRQGGDTEAFF. CDR3 nucleotide sequence: TGTGCCAGCAGCTTCCCCCGACAGGGAGGGGACACTGAAGCTTTCTTT. Variable domain in full (rest from reference TRBV11-2 and TRBJ1-1): EAGVAQSPRYKIIEKRQSVAFWCNPISGHATLYWYQQILGQGPKLLIQFQNNGVVDDSQLPKDRFSAERLKGVDSTLKIQPAKLEDSAVYLCASSFPRQGGDTEAFFGQGTRLTVV.

The chain carries TRBV4-2 and TRBJ1-2; 7 bases are shared with TRBD1. From germline, CDR1 is LGHNA and CDR2 YNFKEQ. The V gene end was trimmed by 6 bases and the J gene end by 8 bases; junction bases not matched to a gene: 15. This CDR3 contains 15 residues. Written as DNA, the CDR3 is TGTGCCAGCAGTTCCGTTTCGCGGGACAGTATGGGCTACACCTTC. As protein: CASSSVSRDSMGYTF.

This chain links TRBV29-1 with TRBJ2-2; TRBD2 matches 9 bases. The CDR3 sequence is 14 residues long. Germline V gene lookup returns CDR1 SQVTM and CDR2 ANQGSEA. With 6 bases clipped from V and 4 bases from J, the junction kept 6 bases outside the gene matches. CDR3 amino acids: CSVHAGGPTGELFF. The CDR3, as DNA: TGCAGCGTCCACGCGGGAGGGCCCACCGGGGAGCTGTTTTTT.

This clonotype was observed once. The rearrangement links TRBV12-3 or TRBV12-4 to TRBJ2-1; no firm D call. The V and J ends lost 6 bases and 4 bases respectively, with 16 bases between them. The CDR3 extends over 15 amino acids. The CDR3 spells CASSPVIAQYNEQFF. The CDR3 bases are TGTGCCAGCAGCCCCGTGATAGCTCAATACAATGAGCAGTTCTTC.

The chain carries TRBV20-1 and TRBJ1-1; D unresolved. Germline values: CDR1 DFQATT, CDR2 SNEGSKA (reference sequence). CDR3 size: 14 residues. V was pared by 0 bases and J by 0 bases, with 8 bases between. CDR3 region: CSARDGGMNTEAFF. CDR3 DNA: TGCAGTGCTAGAGATGGAGGGATGAACACTGAAGCTTTCTTT.

The chain couples TRBV4-1 to TRBJ1-5, with a weak D call TRBD1 (6 bases). Germline CDR1 is MGHRA and CDR2 is YSYEKL. The CDR3 covers 15 residues. V lost 4 bases and J 0 bases, leaving 10 bases between the germline ends. The CDR3 sequence: CASSPRTASNQPQHF. CDR3 DNA: TGCGCCAGCAGCCCCCGGACAGCTAGCAATCAGCCCCAGCATTTT.

V usage is TRBV27 and J usage is TRBJ2-7, with D unresolved. Germline values: CDR1 MNHEY, CDR2 SMNVEV (reference sequence). V lost 11 bases, J lost 6 bases, and 11 bases lay in between. There are 10 residues in the CDR3. The CDR3 nucleotides read TGTGCCTCCGGTCCTAGCGAGCAGTACGTC. It encodes CASGPSEQYV.

This clonotype came up once. V and J are TRBV27 and TRBJ1-5; D gene ambiguous. V lost 0 bases and J 0 bases, leaving 6 bases between the germline ends. This CDR3 comprises 15 residues. CDR1 and CDR2 (germline): MNHEY, SMNVEV (reference sequence). CDR3 bases: TGTGCCAGCAGTTTATCCTTGGATAGCAATCAGCCCCAGCATTTT. Protein product: CASSLSLDSNQPQHF.

This chain joins TRBV20-1 and TRBJ2-1; a weak D match, TRBD2 (5 bases). The CDR3 runs to 12 residues. Germline V gives CDR1 DFQATT, CDR2 SNEGSKA (reference sequence). V lost 7 bases to trimming and J lost 6 bases, with 13 bases between them. The CDR3, as DNA: TGCAGTGTCCCTCTGAGGGTCAATGAGCAGTTCTTC. It encodes CSVPLRVNEQFF.

This sequence joins TRBV4-3 and TRBJ2-2, with D hard to call. The V and J ends lost 4 bases and 0 bases respectively, with 6 bases between them. Germline lookup yields CDR1 LGHNA and CDR2 YSLEER. There are 14 residues in the CDR3. CDR3 protein: CASSRRTNTGELFF. DNA for the CDR3: TGCGCCAGCAGCCGACGGACGAACACCGGGGAGCTGTTTTTT.

The CDR3 loop is CASSQDLAYNEQFF. The CDR3 DNA reads TGTGCCAGCAGCCAAGATTTAGCCTACAATGAGCAGTTCTTC. The chain employs TRBV4-2 and TRBJ2-1, with D unresolved. The germline V and J ends were trimmed by 0 bases and 2 bases, with 5 bases remaining between them. The CDR3 has 14 residues. CDR1 is LGHNA and CDR2 is YNFKEQ in the germline V gene.

The CDR3 coding sequence is TGTGCTAGTGGTTTGGTCCAACGTAGTGTGACAGGGGAGAATGTGAACACTGAAGCTTTCTTT. Residues: CASGLVQRSVTGENVNTEAFF. V is TRBV12-5 and J is TRBJ1-1; 8 positions match TRBD1. There are 21 residues in the CDR3. Losses at the gene ends were 0 bases for V and 0 bases for J; bases not matched to a gene: 18. CDR1 LGHNT and CDR2 FRNRAP come from the germline V gene.

The J gene is TRBJ2-2, the V gene TRBV7-6, with D possibly TRBD1 on 6 matching bases. Germline loops: CDR1 SGHVS, CDR2 FNYEAQ. V lost 5 bases to trimming and J lost 3 bases, with 13 bases between them. The length of the CDR3 is 15 residues. The CDR3 here is CASSTSDSYTGELFF. The DNA of the CDR3 is TGTGCCAGCAGCACCTCGGACAGTTACACCGGGGAGCTGTTTTTT.

V is TRBV6-2 or TRBV6-3 and J is TRBJ2-5; D is unclear. Trimming took 0 bases from V and 6 from J, leaving 5 bases between them. The V gene's germline CDR1 is MNHEY and CDR2 SVGEGT. The CDR3 is 12 amino acids. The CDR3 protein is CASSYSTKTQYF. For the CDR3, the DNA is TGTGCCAGCAGTTACTCCACAAAGACCCAGTACTTC.

The rearrangement uses TRBV2 and TRBJ2-3; possibly TRBD2 for D (5 bases). CDR1 is SNHLY, CDR2 FYNNEI, per germline. CDR3 length: 12 amino acids. Trimming cost V 3 bases and J 5 bases, with 6 bases left between them. Here the CDR3 reads CASSEAGDTQYF. DNA of the CDR3: TGTGCCAGCAGTGAGGCGGGAGATACGCAGTATTTT.

V is TRBV15 and J is TRBJ2-7, with D possibly TRBD1 on 5 matching bases. Germline values: CDR1 LNHNV, CDR2 YYDKDF (reference sequence). The germline V and J ends were trimmed by 0 bases and 6 bases, with 6 bases remaining between them. CDR3 length: 12 residues. CDR3 DNA sequence: TGTGCCACCAGCAGAGAGGGGCGCGAGCAGTACTTC. Its protein product is CATSREGREQYF. Filled out from reference TRBV15 and TRBJ2-7, the complete variable domain reads DAMVIQNPRYQVTQFGKPVTLSCSQTLNHNVMYWYQQKSSQAPKLLFHYYDKDFNNEADTPDNFQSRRPNTSFCFLDIRSPGLGDTAMYLCATSREGREQYFGPGTRLTVT.

J is TRBJ1-2 and V is TRBV12-3 or TRBV12-4; D is perhaps TRBD1 (5 bases). V lost 5 bases and J 6 bases, leaving 19 bases between the germline ends. There are 15 residues in the CDR3. The CDR3 DNA follows: TGTGCCAGCAGTCCCGCGGCGGAGGGGATTAATGGCTACACCTTC. Translation: CASSPAAEGINGYTF.

In its sample, this clonotype was seen once. V usage is TRBV3-1 and J usage is TRBJ2-7; D is uncertain. CDR1 is LGHDT and CDR2 is YNNKEL in the germline V gene (reference sequence). Trimming shortened V by 0 bases and J by 4 bases, and 7 bases separated the two germline ends. This CDR3 spans 13 amino acids. CDR3 residues: CASSQDLGYEQYV. The CDR3 coding sequence is TGTGCCAGCAGCCAAGATCTGGGATACGAGCAGTACGTC.

This chain links TRBV12-3 or TRBV12-4 with TRBJ2-6; D may correspond to TRBD1 or TRBD2 (5 bases each). This CDR3 is 15 amino acids long. Trimming stripped 1 base from V and 3 bases from J, with 7 bases between. In DNA form, the CDR3 reads TGTGCCAGCAGTTTAGGGGGGATTGGGGCCAACGTCCTGACTTTC. Translation: CASSLGGIGANVLTF.

The chain couples TRBV20-1 to TRBJ2-1; tentative D call: TRBD2 (7 bases). The CDR3 consists of 16 residues. In germline, CDR1 is DFQATT, CDR2 SNEGSKA (reference sequence). Trimming stripped 0 bases from V and 5 bases from J, with 17 bases between. The DNA of the CDR3 is TGCAGTGCTAGAGATGGGGGGGCAGTCTGGGACAATGAGCAGTTCTTC. This sequence encodes CSARDGGAVWDNEQFF.

The chain carries TRBV9 and TRBJ2-1; 10 bases map to TRBD2. Germline CDR1 is SGDLS and CDR2 is YYNGEE. CDR3 length: 17 amino acids. V gave up 0 bases and J gave up 8 bases; unmatched junction bases: 11. For the CDR3, the DNA is TGTGCCAGCAGCGTAGGAATAAGCGGGAGGGCGTCGGATGAGCAGTTCTTC. It is translated as CASSVGISGRASDEQFF. Looking up the rest from reference TRBV9 and TRBJ2-1 gives the full variable domain: DSGVTQTPKHLITATGQRVTLRCSPRSGDLSVYWYQQSLDQGLQFLIQYYNGEERAKGNILERFSAQQFPDLHSELNLSSLELGDSALYFCASSVGISGRASDEQFFGPGTRLTVL.

This clonotype was counted once. V gene TRBV20-1 combines with J gene TRBJ1-1, with D perhaps TRBD1 (6 bases). CDR1 DFQATT and CDR2 SNEGSKA come from the germline V gene (reference sequence). The ends were cut back, 1 base at V and 4 bases at J, with 13 bases in the middle. CDR3 length: 14 residues. CDR3 region: CSARVGRGRTEAFF. The CDR3 DNA reads TGCAGTGCTAGAGTAGGTCGGGGGCGCACTGAAGCTTTCTTT.